The present entry profiles one T cell receptor beta chain with its context. The CDR3 spans 15 residues. CDR1 is SGHTA, CDR2 FQGNSA, per germline. J lost 0 bases, V lost 5 bases, and 4 bases had no gene match. The source of the sample is a study of T cell responses to AZD1222 COVID-19 vaccine. The repertoire was sequenced with immunoSEQ multiplex PCR; TCRdb's copy has only in-frame clones and lacks some. Among about 31,000 clones listed, roughly 90% were seen once. The chain carries TRBV7-2 and TRBJ1-5; 7 positions agree with TRBD1. The TCR comes from an adult who received the AZD1222 COVID-19 vaccine. Sequenced here: peripheral blood, sampled 28 days after the second AZD1222 dose. The CDR3 is CASSPQGNSNQPQHF. DNA of the CDR3: TGTGCCAGCAGCCCACAGGGGAATAGCAATCAGCCCCAGCATTTT.